Following are 10 T cell receptor beta chains from one sample sequenced in a study of CD8 T cells in Susac syndrome. An input of roughly 0.5 to 1 ug of RNA was subjected to reverse transcription using random hexamers. From the immunoSEQ multiplex PCR reads, TCRdb called clonotypes with MiXCR, one entry per CDR3 protein. The sample contains some 180,000 distinct CDR3 sequences, about 95% of which appear only once. Sequencing input: CD4+ T cells from PBMCs. These receptors came from a human donor in good health.

The rearrangement uses TRBV12-3 or TRBV12-4 and TRBJ2-1; 9 nucleotides agree with TRBD2. The CDR3 has 12 amino acids. V lost 1 base, J lost 15 bases, and 4 bases stayed unmatched. CDR3 loop: CASSLGGRGWFF. For the CDR3, the DNA is TGTGCCAGCAGTTTAGGCGGGAGGGGCTGGTTCTTC.

The chain has TRBV2 and TRBJ2-1; D possibly uses TRBD1 or TRBD2 (6 bases each). Germline V gene data show CDR1 as SNHLY and CDR2 as FYNNEI. The V end lost 2 bases, the J end lost 6 bases, and 14 bases lay between the germline ends. The CDR3 loop spans 15 amino acids. CDR3 sequence reads: CASSESGAPGNEQFF. The DNA for the CDR3 is TGTGCCAGCAGTGAATCGGGGGCGCCCGGCAATGAGCAGTTCTTC.

The chain employs TRBV25-1 and TRBJ2-7; 8 bases line up with TRBD2. With V trimmed by 7 bases and J by 0 bases, 14 bases remained unmatched. CDR1 and CDR2 (germline): MGHDK, SYGVNS. The CDR3 has 17 amino acids. The CDR3 is CASIADSGISRSYEQYF. Here the CDR3 DNA reads TGTGCCAGCATCGCCGATAGCGGGATTTCTCGCTCCTACGAGCAGTACTTC.

As DNA, the CDR3 is TGTGCCAGCAGCTTGGACAGGGTATCCACTGAAGCTTTCTTT. It codes for CASSLDRVSTEAFF. The chain is built from TRBV5-6 and TRBJ1-1; D may be TRBD1 (6 bases). The germline CDR1 and CDR2 sequences are SGHDT and YYEEEE. The CDR3 is made up of 14 amino acids. V gave up 0 bases and J gave up 4 bases, with 10 bases separating them.

The table lists this clonotype with a count of one. V is TRBV15 and J is TRBJ2-3; no definite D call. The CDR3 is 15 residues long. CDR1 is LNHNV, CDR2 YYDKDF, per germline (reference sequence). With 5 bases removed from V and 6 bases from J, the gap between germline ends came to 18 bases. The CDR3 bases are TGTGCCACCAGCGGTTCCCTAACCCAGGTGGATACGCAGTATTTT. Amino acid sequence: CATSGSLTQVDTQYF.

The chain carries TRBV4-1 and TRBJ2-1; D is uncertain. Between the trimmed V and J ends, which lost 1 base and 4 bases, there was a span of 14 bases. This CDR3 has 16 amino acids. CDR1 is MGHRA, CDR2 YSYEKL, per germline. The CDR3 DNA sequence: TGCGCCAGCAGCCAAGTGCGACTCTTGGTTTACAATGAGCAGTTCTTC. Protein: CASSQVRLLVYNEQFF.

The count of this clonotype is one. The rearrangement links TRBV30 to TRBJ2-6; no definite D call. CDR1 is GTSNPN and CDR2 is SVGIG in the germline V gene (reference sequence). The CDR3 loop spans 12 amino acids. Deletions cut 5 bases from V and 0 bases from J, with 2 bases between. In nucleotides, the CDR3 is TGTGCCTGGGACTCTGGGGCCAACGTCCTGACTTTC. Translation: CAWDSGANVLTF. Drawing the rest from reference TRBV30 and TRBJ2-6, the complete variable domain is SQTIHQWPATLVQPVGSPLSLECTVEGTSNPNLYWYRQAAGRGLQLLFYSVGIGQISSEVPQNLSASRPQDRQFILSSKKLLLSDSGFYLCAWDSGANVLTFGAGSRLTVL.

V and J are TRBV5-1 and TRBJ2-7; perhaps TRBD2 as D (5 bases). The CDR3 runs to 12 residues. V lost 4 bases and J lost 6, with 11 bases in between. Germline CDR1 reads SGHRS; CDR2 reads YFSETQ. CDR3 in DNA: TGCGCCAGCAGCCTTGGAGGAAGCGAGCAGTACTTC. This sequence encodes CASSLGGSEQYF. Looking up the rest from reference TRBV5-1 and TRBJ2-7 gives the full variable domain: KAGVTQTPRYLIKTRGQQVTLSCSPISGHRSVSWYQQTPGQGLQFLFEYFSETQRNKGNFPGRFSGRQFSNSRSEMNVSTLELGDSALYLCASSLGGSEQYFGPGTRLTVT.

The CDR3 DNA sequence: TGTGCCAGCAGCTTGAGTCAGGCCCAAGAGACCCAGTACTTC. Its translation: CASSLSQAQETQYF. The V call is TRBV7-2, the J call TRBJ2-5, with D uncertain. The CDR3 is made up of 14 amino acids. V was pared by 3 bases and J by 1 base, with 9 bases between. CDR1 and CDR2 (germline): SGHTA, FQGNSA.

The V call is TRBV28, the J call TRBJ2-3, with D unclear. The V end lost 4 bases, the J end lost 7 bases, and 9 bases lay between the germline ends. Germline CDR1 MDHEN, CDR2 SYDVKM. CDR3 length: 12 amino acids. The CDR3 reads CASSSDRNTQYF. Written as DNA, the CDR3 is TGTGCCAGCAGTTCGGATCGGAATACGCAGTATTTT.